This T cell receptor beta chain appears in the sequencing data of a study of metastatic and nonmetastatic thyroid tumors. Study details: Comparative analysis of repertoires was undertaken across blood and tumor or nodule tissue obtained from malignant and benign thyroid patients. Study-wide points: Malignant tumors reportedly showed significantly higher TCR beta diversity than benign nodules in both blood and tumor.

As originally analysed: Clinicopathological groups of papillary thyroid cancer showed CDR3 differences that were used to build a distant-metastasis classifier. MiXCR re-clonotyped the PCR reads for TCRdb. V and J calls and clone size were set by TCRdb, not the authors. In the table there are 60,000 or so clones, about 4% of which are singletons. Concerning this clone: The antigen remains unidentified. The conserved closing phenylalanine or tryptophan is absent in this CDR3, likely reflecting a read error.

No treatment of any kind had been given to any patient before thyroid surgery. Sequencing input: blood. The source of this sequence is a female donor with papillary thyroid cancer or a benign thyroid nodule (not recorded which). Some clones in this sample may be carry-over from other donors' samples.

The CDR3: CAIKDRFDEQYL. CDR3 DNA: TGTGCCATTAAAGACAGGTTCGACGAGCAGTACTTG. The gene calls are TRBV28 and TRBJ2-7; TRBD1 is a possible D gene (6 bases). The CDR3 contains 12 residues. Trimming left V 10 bases short and J 5 bases short, with 15 bases between. The germline V gene encodes CDR1 MDHEN and CDR2 SYDVKM.